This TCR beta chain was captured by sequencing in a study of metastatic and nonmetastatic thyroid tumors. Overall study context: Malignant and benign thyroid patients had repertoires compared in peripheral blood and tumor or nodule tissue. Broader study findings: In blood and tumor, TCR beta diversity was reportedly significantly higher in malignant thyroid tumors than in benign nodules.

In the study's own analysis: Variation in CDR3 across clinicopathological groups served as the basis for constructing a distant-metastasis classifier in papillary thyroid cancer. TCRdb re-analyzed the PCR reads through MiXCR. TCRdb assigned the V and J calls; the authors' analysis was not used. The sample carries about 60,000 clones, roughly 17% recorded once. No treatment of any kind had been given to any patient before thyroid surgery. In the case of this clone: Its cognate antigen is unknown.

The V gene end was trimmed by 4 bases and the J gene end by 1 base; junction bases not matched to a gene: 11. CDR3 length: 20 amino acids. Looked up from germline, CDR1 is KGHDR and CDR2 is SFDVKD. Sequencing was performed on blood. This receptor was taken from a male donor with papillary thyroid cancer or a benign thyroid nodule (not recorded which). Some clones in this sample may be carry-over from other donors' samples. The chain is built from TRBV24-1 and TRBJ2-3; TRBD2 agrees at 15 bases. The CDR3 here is CATSEGTSGRILSGTDTQYF. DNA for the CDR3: TGTGCCACCAGTGAGGGGACTAGCGGGAGGATATTGAGCGGCACAGATACGCAGTATTTT.